A selection of T cell receptor beta chains follows, all from one sample in a study of T cells after yellow fever vaccination. TCRdb redid the calling of the 5' RACE reads with MiXCR, one entry per CDR3 protein. The sample carries about 340,000 distinct CDR3 sequences, approximately 12% recorded once. The starting material was CD4+ T cells sorted from PBMCs, obtained 15 days after the yellow fever booster vaccination. All receptors come from a young man who received the YFV17D yellow fever vaccine. Each CDR3 is given without its conserved first and last residue. D genes are given only for firm matches.

j_call v_call d_call cdr3_aa
TRBJ2-7 TRBV7-6 TRBD1 ASSLGQTGANEQY
TRBJ2-2 TRBV20-1 NA SARDGVTGRNTGELF
TRBJ2-7 TRBV14 TRBD1 ASSNLLRGQGLYEQY
TRBJ2-2 TRBV11-2 NA ASSSTSTGSRELF
TRBJ1-6 TRBV9 NA ASSVAPSSPLH
TRBJ2-3 TRBV20-1 TRBD1 RGGTVQDTQY
TRBJ2-1 TRBV5-1 NA ASSLDSRGEQF
TRBJ1-4 TRBV25-1 NA ASSELGRQKLF
TRBJ1-1 TRBV20-1 TRBD1 SAIPGTENTEAF
TRBJ2-1 TRBV29-1 TRBD2 SVAIRGGPSEEQF